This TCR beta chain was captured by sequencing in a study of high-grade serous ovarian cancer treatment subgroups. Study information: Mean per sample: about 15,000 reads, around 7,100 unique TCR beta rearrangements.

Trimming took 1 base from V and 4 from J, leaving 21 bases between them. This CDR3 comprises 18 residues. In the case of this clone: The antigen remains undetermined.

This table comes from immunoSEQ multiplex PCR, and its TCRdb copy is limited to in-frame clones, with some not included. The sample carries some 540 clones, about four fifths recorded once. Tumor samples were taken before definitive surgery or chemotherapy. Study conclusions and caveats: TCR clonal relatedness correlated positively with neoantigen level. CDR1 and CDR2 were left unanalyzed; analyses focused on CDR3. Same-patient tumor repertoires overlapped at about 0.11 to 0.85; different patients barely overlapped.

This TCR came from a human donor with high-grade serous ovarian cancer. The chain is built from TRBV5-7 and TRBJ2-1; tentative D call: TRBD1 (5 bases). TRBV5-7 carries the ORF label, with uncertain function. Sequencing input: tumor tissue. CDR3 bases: TGTGCCAGCAGCTTGACGGTGGATGGACATACAAAATACAATGAGCAGTTCTTC. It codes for CASSLTVDGHTKYNEQFF.